These T cell receptor beta chains were read from a single sample in a study of cytomegalovirus exposure and HLA in healthy donors. Sequencing was performed with immunoSEQ multiplex PCR; in TCRdb, only in-frame clones are kept and a portion is missing. Of roughly 40,000 clones listed, roughly 80% are singletons. The specimen was PBMCs. The receptors stem from a man in his fifties or sixties in good health and CMV-seronegative. The CDR3 runs from the conserved cysteine through the conserved F or W. The order of the fields is CDR3 protein, CDR3 DNA, clone size, V gene, J gene, D gene. The D gene is left open where the match is weak. The size of a clone is reported for some rows only, either as once, few or many, or as a class for expanded clones.

CDR3 protein: CASTASGWNYGYTF
CDR3 DNA: TGTGCCAGCACCGCATCCGGTTGGAACTATGGCTACACCTTC
clone size: NA
V gene: TRBV6-6
J gene: TRBJ1-2
D gene: NA

CDR3 protein: CASSPGTGRNSPLHF
CDR3 DNA: TGTGCCAGCTCACCGGGGACAGGGAGAAATTCACCCCTCCACTTT
clone size: NA
V gene: TRBV18
J gene: TRBJ1-6
D gene: TRBD1

CDR3 protein: CASSWGQGAGGELFF
CDR3 DNA: TGTGCCAGCAGCTGGGGACAGGGGGCTGGCGGGGAGCTGTTTTTT
clone size: once
V gene: TRBV7-2
J gene: TRBJ2-2
D gene: TRBD1

CDR3 protein: CASSLAVAGARNEQFF
CDR3 DNA: TGCGCCAGCAGCTTGGCCGTGGCGGGAGCGCGCAATGAGCAGTTCTTC
clone size: NA
V gene: TRBV5-1
J gene: TRBJ2-1
D gene: TRBD2

CDR3 protein: CASGTLQGRGSPLHF
CDR3 DNA: TGTGCCAGCGGTACCCTGCAGGGAAGAGGTTCACCCCTCCACTTT
clone size: NA
V gene: TRBV7-2
J gene: TRBJ1-6
D gene: NA

CDR3 protein: CSVSQDRVNTEAFF
CDR3 DNA: TGCAGCGTCTCTCAAGACAGGGTGAACACTGAAGCTTTCTTT
clone size: NA
V gene: TRBV29-1
J gene: TRBJ1-1
D gene: TRBD1

CDR3 protein: CASSLVRGTSGTSGANVLTF
CDR3 DNA: TGTGCCAGCAGCTTGGTGCGGGGGACTAGCGGCACCTCTGGGGCCAACGTCCTGACTTTC
clone size: NA
V gene: TRBV5-4
J gene: TRBJ2-6
D gene: TRBD2

CDR3 protein: CASSLNGVGGYTF
CDR3 DNA: TGCGCCAGCAGCTTGAACGGGGTGGGTGGCTACACCTTC
clone size: NA
V gene: TRBV5-1
J gene: TRBJ1-2
D gene: NA

CDR3 protein: CASSLFTEAFF
CDR3 DNA: TGTGCCAGCAGTCTTTTCACTGAAGCTTTCTTT
clone size: NA
V gene: TRBV28
J gene: TRBJ1-1
D gene: NA

CDR3 protein: CASSREGGRGQPQHF
CDR3 DNA: TGTGCCAGCAGCCGAGAGGGAGGCAGAGGGCAGCCCCAGCATTTT
clone size: NA
V gene: TRBV4-2
J gene: TRBJ1-5
D gene: NA

CDR3 protein: CSARGTYEQYF
CDR3 DNA: TGCAGTGCTAGAGGGACTTACGAGCAGTACTTC
clone size: NA
V gene: TRBV20-1
J gene: TRBJ2-7
D gene: NA

CDR3 protein: CASSQLGGRLGSPLHF
CDR3 DNA: TGTGCCAGCAGCCAATTAGGGGGCCGCCTGGGTTCACCCCTCCACTTT
clone size: NA
V gene: TRBV4-2
J gene: TRBJ1-6
D gene: TRBD1